These 27 T cell receptor beta chains share one sample of origin, sequenced in a study of T cells after yellow fever vaccination. Each CDR3 protein gets one entry after TCRdb re-called the 5' RACE reads with MiXCR. The sample has some 110,000 distinct CDR3 sequences, roughly 8.4% seen once. This sample comprised CD8+ T cells sorted from PBMCs, obtained 45 days after the yellow fever booster vaccination. These receptors originate from a man younger than 45 who received the YFV17D yellow fever vaccine.

This clonotype was seen repeatedly, ten times or more. The genes are TRBV12-3 or TRBV12-4 and TRBJ2-7, with D unresolved. The ends were cut back, 7 bases at V and 7 bases at J, with 14 bases in the middle. This CDR3 is built from 12 residues. The CDR3 loop reads CASTFVGGEQYF. CDR3 DNA sequence: TGTGCCAGCACTTTCGTGGGTGGAGAGCAGTACTTC.

This clonotype was seen repeatedly, ten times or more. This chain uses TRBV27 with TRBJ2-7; D is possibly TRBD1 (5 bases). Germline values: CDR1 MNHEY, CDR2 SMNVEV (reference sequence). The CDR3 has 15 residues. Trimming removed 6 bases from V and 0 bases from J, with 15 bases in between. The CDR3 sequence: CASSIIGGHSYEQYF. For the CDR3, the DNA is TGTGCCAGCAGCATAATAGGCGGACACTCCTACGAGCAGTACTTC.

V gene TRBV29-1 combines with J gene TRBJ2-7, with TRBD1 matching 7 bases. The germline CDR1 and CDR2 sequences are SQVTM and ANQGSEA. V was clipped by 5 bases and J by 3 bases; unmatched bases: 7. The CDR3 is 13 residues long. CDR3 amino acids: CSVLTDRIYEQYF. In nucleotides, the CDR3 is TGCAGCGTTCTGACGGACAGGATCTACGAGCAGTACTTC.

This clonotype was picked up many times. The rearrangement links TRBV4-3 to TRBJ2-7; D is unresolved. The CDR3 has 14 residues. The germline V and J ends were trimmed by 1 base and 3 bases, with 10 bases remaining between them. Germline values: CDR1 LGHNA, CDR2 YSLEER. CDR3 residues: CASSQGPEYYEQYF. The CDR3 DNA reads TGCGCCAGCAGCCAAGGACCGGAATACTACGAGCAGTACTTC.

The chain has TRBV4-3 and TRBJ2-7; D unclear. The CDR3 runs 14 residues. Germline CDR1 is LGHNA and CDR2 is YSLEER. The V gene lost 0 bases and the J gene lost 2 bases, with 8 bases spanning the gap. The CDR3 nucleotides are TGCGCCAGCAGCCAAGACCCCAGCACCTACGAGCAGTACTTC. Amino acids: CASSQDPSTYEQYF.

There are many counts of this clonotype. This rearrangement joins TRBV27 to TRBJ2-3; D remains ambiguous. V was clipped by 4 bases and J by 0 bases, with 8 bases between them. Per germline, CDR1 MNHEY and CDR2 SMNVEV (reference sequence). This CDR3 comprises 14 residues. The DNA of the CDR3 is TGTGCCAGCAGTTCTCCCCTCAGCACAGATACGCAGTATTTT. Translated: CASSSPLSTDTQYF.

In this sample, this clonotype turned up many times. The V call is TRBV20-1, the J call TRBJ2-3; TRBD2 matches at 12 bases. CDR3 size: 17 residues. Germline values: CDR1 DFQATT, CDR2 SNEGSKA (reference sequence). Unmatched junction bases numbered 11, after V lost 2 bases and J lost 5 bases. CDR3 sequence (DNA): TGCAGTGCTAGATACCCCGCGGCTAGCGGGAGGGTAGATACGCAGTATTTT. Its protein is CSARYPAASGRVDTQYF.

In its sample, this clonotype was seen many times. The CDR3: CASSLDWSQQETQYF. As DNA, the CDR3 is TGTGCCAGCAGCTTAGATTGGTCCCAGCAAGAGACCCAGTACTTC. V usage is TRBV11-2 and J usage is TRBJ2-5, with D hard to call. With 0 bases removed from V and 2 bases from J, the gap between germline ends came to 10 bases. Germline CDR1 is SGHAT and CDR2 is FQNNGV. CDR3 length equals 15 residues.

This clonotype occurred a few times. This chain joins TRBV7-2 and TRBJ2-7; unclear D gene. The CDR3 is 12 amino acids. The V gene lost 5 bases and the J gene lost 6 bases, with 11 bases spanning the gap. The germline CDR1 and CDR2 sequences are SGHTA and FQGNSA. The DNA for the CDR3 is TGTGCCAGCAGCCCCGACGCCCTCGAGCAGTACTTC. This translates into CASSPDALEQYF.

This clonotype was counted only a few times. The rearrangement joins TRBV7-6 to TRBJ2-7, with 8 nucleotides matching TRBD2. Germline values: CDR1 SGHVS, CDR2 FNYEAQ. Trimming cost V 5 bases and J 0 bases; bases outside gene matches: 9. The CDR3 extends over 16 amino acids. The CDR3 is CASSTRGGALSYEQYF. The CDR3, as DNA: TGTGCCAGCAGCACCCGGGGGGGGGCCCTCTCCTACGAGCAGTACTTC.

This clonotype came up many times. V gene TRBV4-3 combines with J gene TRBJ2-3; 7 nucleotides line up with TRBD1. Trimming removed 4 bases from V and 1 base from J; junction bases left unmatched: 2. The CDR3 is 14 residues long. The germline gives CDR1 LGHNA, CDR2 YSLEER. CDR3 bases: TGCGCCAGCAGCCGAGACAGGGGCACAGATACGCAGTATTTT. It is translated as CASSRDRGTDTQYF.

The chain is built from TRBV6-5 and TRBJ2-7; unclear D gene. The V gene's germline CDR1 is MNHEY and CDR2 SVGAGI. This CDR3 is built from 16 residues. V dropped 0 bases and J dropped 3 bases, with 15 bases sitting between them. CDR3 sequence (DNA): TGTGCCAGCAGTTACTCGAAAGGAGATTTGGTCTACGAGCAGTACTTC. Translating gives CASSYSKGDLVYEQYF.

J is TRBJ2-1 and V is TRBV4-1; 8 nucleotides match TRBD2. Germline CDR1 MGHRA, CDR2 YSYEKL. The CDR3 runs 15 residues. Unmatched junction bases numbered 10, after V lost 3 bases and J lost 9 bases. In DNA, the CDR3 is TGCGCCAGCAGCCATCCAGCGGGAGATCAGAGTGAGCAGTTCTTC. This translates into CASSHPAGDQSEQFF.

This clonotype was counted at least ten times. The chain is built from TRBV6-1 and TRBJ2-1, with 10 bases that match TRBD2. The CDR3 loop spans 13 amino acids. Germline assignment: CDR1 MNHNS and CDR2 SASEGT. V dropped 5 bases and J dropped 9; count of bases not matched to a gene: 4. This CDR3 reads CASSSGRELEQFF. Written as DNA, the CDR3 is TGTGCCAGCAGTAGCGGGAGGGAGCTTGAGCAGTTCTTC.

This clonotype was seen many times. The V and J genes are TRBV4-3 and TRBJ2-5; TRBD1 aligns across 10 bases. Per germline, CDR1 LGHNA and CDR2 YSLEER. The CDR3 is 16 residues long. Losses at the gene ends were 2 bases for V and 0 bases for J; bases not matched to a gene: 3. The DNA of the CDR3 is TGCGCCAGCAGCCAAACCGGGACAGGGGACCAAGAGACCCAGTACTTC. It specifies CASSQTGTGDQETQYF.

In this sample, this clonotype turned up many times. J is TRBJ2-5 and V is TRBV7-2, with 8 bases fitting TRBD2. Germline values: CDR1 SGHTA, CDR2 FQGNSA. The CDR3 loop spans 15 amino acids. With V trimmed by 3 bases and J by 3 bases, 6 bases remained unmatched. The CDR3 loop reads CASSFPPGLEETQYF. The CDR3 DNA is TGTGCCAGCAGCTTTCCCCCGGGACTAGAAGAGACCCAGTACTTC. The variable domain in full, with the rest retrieved from reference TRBV7-2 and TRBJ2-5, is GAGVSQSPSNKVTEKGKDVELRCDPISGHTALYWYRQSLGQGLEFLIYFQGNSAPDKSGLPSDRFSAERTGGSVSTLTIQRTQQEDSAVYLCASSFPPGLEETQYFGPGTRLLVL.

This clonotype was seen at least ten times. The chain employs TRBV29-1 and TRBJ2-1, with 8 bases aligning to TRBD2. There are 13 residues in the CDR3. CDR1 is SQVTM and CDR2 is ANQGSEA in the germline V gene. J was trimmed by 3 bases and V by 5 bases; bases with no gene match: 3. The CDR3 spells CSVHSGNYNEQFF. The DNA of the CDR3 is TGCAGCGTTCATAGCGGGAACTACAATGAGCAGTTCTTC.

This clonotype came up many times. This sequence joins TRBV15 and TRBJ2-5, with TRBD2 matching over 13 bases. The CDR3 loop spans 16 amino acids. Trimming at V came to 3 bases and at J to 4 bases, leaving 5 bases not matched to a gene. Looked up from germline, CDR1 is LNHNV and CDR2 is YYDKDF (reference sequence). CDR3 coding DNA: TGTGCCACCAGCAGTGGACTAGCGGGAGTGTCAGAGACCCAGTACTTC. This sequence encodes CATSSGLAGVSETQYF.

The sample holds many counts of this clonotype. The genes are TRBV4-3 and TRBJ2-3; unclear D gene. The germline CDR1 and CDR2 sequences are LGHNA and YSLEER. V was trimmed by 5 bases and J by 0 bases, leaving 12 bases between them. CDR3 length: 15 amino acids. In nucleotides, the CDR3 is TGCGCCAGCAGCTACGGGTTATCTAGCACAGATACGCAGTATTTT. This codes for CASSYGLSSTDTQYF.

This clonotype was detected ten times or more. V is TRBV9 and J is TRBJ1-2; D unresolved. The germline gives CDR1 SGDLS, CDR2 YYNGEE. V lost 0 bases, J lost 4 bases, and 13 bases lay in between. The CDR3 spans 15 residues. The CDR3 region is CASSVDQGVPYGYTF. Written as DNA, the CDR3 is TGTGCCAGCAGCGTAGATCAAGGAGTCCCCTATGGCTACACCTTC. Combining the CDR3 with reference TRBV9 and TRBJ1-2 gives the whole variable domain DSGVTQTPKHLITATGQRVTLRCSPRSGDLSVYWYQQSLDQGLQFLIQYYNGEERAKGNILERFSAQQFPDLHSELNLSSLELGDSALYFCASSVDQGVPYGYTFGSGTRLTVV.

This clonotype has ten or more counts. The chain combines TRBV12-5 with TRBJ2-5; 9 bases match TRBD1. Germline V lookup: CDR1 LGHNT, CDR2 FRNRAP. Trimming cost V 7 bases and J 4 bases; bases outside gene matches: 10. This CDR3 is 15 amino acids long. The CDR3 DNA is TGTGCTAGTGCCCACGGGACAGGGTCAGGAGAGACCCAGTACTTC. Protein sequence: CASAHGTGSGETQYF.

This clonotype was seen repeatedly, ten times or more. The V call is TRBV10-3, the J call TRBJ2-3; 7 bases fit TRBD1. Germline V lookup: CDR1 ENHRY, CDR2 SYGVKD. J was trimmed by 1 base and V by 11 bases; bases with no gene match: 9. The CDR3 is 14 amino acids. The CDR3 DNA follows: TGTGCCGCCACCCCGCAGGGGGGCACAGATACGCAGTATTTT. Protein: CAATPQGGTDTQYF.

This clonotype was observed at least ten times. The J gene is TRBJ2-5, the V gene TRBV12-3 or TRBV12-4, with D possibly matching TRBD2 (6 bases). The CDR3 runs to 13 residues. V lost 4 bases to trimming and J lost 4 bases, with 10 bases between them. The DNA of the CDR3 is TGTGCCAGCAGTTGGGGAGGAAGAGAGACCCAGTACTTC. It is translated as CASSWGGRETQYF.

This clonotype was detected only a few times. The chain has TRBV19 and TRBJ1-1; no definite D call. This CDR3 comprises 13 residues. V was cut by 8 bases and J by 0 bases, with 10 bases left in between. CDR1 LNHDA and CDR2 SQIVND come from the germline V gene (reference sequence). CDR3 loop: CASDSSMNTEAFF. The DNA for the CDR3 is TGTGCCAGTGACTCAAGTATGAACACTGAAGCTTTCTTT. The whole variable domain, remainder taken from reference TRBV19 and TRBJ1-1, is DGGITQSPKYLFRKEGQNVTLSCEQNLNHDAMYWYRQDPGQGLRLIYYSQIVNDFQKGDIAEGYSVSREKKESFPLTVTSAQKNPTAFYLCASDSSMNTEAFFGQGTRLTVV.

Turning to this clonotype: Being one base from a much bigger clone, this may be a read error. The V call is TRBV19, the J call TRBJ2-7; 7 bases fit TRBD1. The CDR3 loop spans 13 amino acids. Germline V gives CDR1 LNHDA, CDR2 SQIVND (reference sequence). Germline trimming cut 9 bases from V and 3 bases from J; bases unmatched to any gene: 8. CDR3 sequence: CASSYDRDYEQYF. CDR3 nucleotide sequence: TGTGCCAGCAGCTACGACAGGGACTACGAGCAGTACTTC.

In its sample, this clonotype was seen many times. The chain is built from TRBV7-2 and TRBJ2-1; a weak D match, TRBD2 (6 bases). The CDR3 totals 16 residues. In germline, CDR1 is SGHTA, CDR2 FQGNSA. V was pared by 5 bases and J by 10 bases, with 24 bases between. The CDR3 nucleotides are TGTGCCAGCAGCCCCCGCAGCGGGTGGCCCTCACAGGAGCAGTTCTTC. It yields the protein CASSPRSGWPSQEQFF.

This clonotype was found many times. This chain joins TRBV5-6 and TRBJ2-5; D is possibly TRBD2 (6 bases). CDR3 length equals 16 residues. Deletions cut 3 bases from V and 5 bases from J, with 20 bases between. Germline CDR1 and CDR2: SGHDT and YYEEEE. CDR3 in amino acids: CASSWREEGFEETQYF. The DNA for the CDR3 is TGTGCCAGCAGCTGGCGGGAAGAGGGATTTGAGGAGACCCAGTACTTC.